The source of this TCR beta chain is a study of T cell responses to AZD1222 COVID-19 vaccine. Whole-study findings and limits: Nearly half of spike-specific TCRs reportedly go after variant regions that carry no mutations. Sampling captured repertoires only after the peak T cell response. Vaccine-related CD4 TCRs covered spike, predominating at 160-218 and 743-854. Most donors were white British, females outnumbered males, and clonal diversity was possibly underestimated.

On this clone itself: Antigen: not known.

Germline V gene sequence: CDR1 MGHDK, CDR2 SYGVNS. Trimming removed 8 bases at V and 7 bases at J, with 9 bases between. The length of the CDR3 is 12 residues. Profiling relied on immunoSEQ multiplex PCR, and the TCRdb table lists in-frame clones only, not all of them. The sample lists approximately 270,000 clones, approximately 94% seen once, with around 0.5% in the top ten. The chain is built from TRBV25-1 and TRBJ1-6; D unresolved. This clonotype originated in an adult who received the AZD1222 COVID-19 vaccine. The specimen was peripheral blood, collected 28 days after the second AZD1222 dose. The CDR3 spells CASGDWNSPLHF. The CDR3 DNA is TGTGCCAGCGGAGACTGGAATTCACCCCTCCACTTT.